The entry that follows covers one T cell receptor (beta chain) sequence. The CDR3 length is 13 residues. Germline lookup yields CDR1 MNHEY and CDR2 SVGAGI. V was cut by 6 bases and J by 7 bases, with 12 bases left in between. The entry originates in a study of blood T cell repertoires in COVID-19. Study summary: T cells, B-cell-depleted T cells, or PBMCs supplied cDNA or gDNA.

In the source study's methods: Reference gene primer amplification yielded estimated nucleated cell counts. Assay: immunoSEQ multiplex PCR; the TCRdb copy retains only in-frame clones and omits some. That table furnishes V, J and clone size, whereas the DNA furnished D and trimming. This table holds around 180,000 clones, approximately 88% found once. What was sequenced was peripheral blood. This chain joins TRBV6-5 and TRBJ2-2, with D uncertain. The receptor's source is a woman aged 30 to 39 with acute or convalescent COVID-19. In DNA form, the CDR3 reads TGTGCCAGCAGCGATAATCTCGGCGGGGAGCTGTTTTTT. Amino acid sequence: CASSDNLGGELFF.